This T cell receptor (beta chain) is from a study of OX40 agonist ivuxolimab in advanced cancers. Across the study: Patients enrolled in dose escalation were diagnosed with hepatocellular carcinoma, melanoma, renal cell or head and neck cancer. The dose-escalation cohort was approximately 85% male, with a mean age of around 60 years, ranging roughly 23 to 90. Study outcomes and limitations: In the 0.1-3.0 mg/kg groups, partial responders showed among the lowest expansion. Clonal expansion from baseline to week 6 occurred in both CD4+ and CD8+ T cells.

The table came from immunoSEQ multiplex PCR; TCRdb's copy has only in-frame clones and leaves some out. The sample records some 80,000 clones, about 88% being singletons. Trimming stripped 7 bases from V and 5 bases from J, with 18 bases between. The CDR3 sequence is 14 residues long. Germline CDR1 and CDR2: MNHNS and SASEGT. About this clone: The antigen remains unidentified.

The chain couples TRBV6-1 to TRBJ2-7; D not resolved. Sequenced here: CD4+ or CD8+ T cells sorted from blood, sampled in a trial of the OX40 agonist ivuxolimab. The TCR was taken from an adult with an advanced solid tumor such as melanoma, head and neck, liver or kidney cancer. CDR3 coding DNA: TGTGCCAGCACCACCGGTCTATCGGGCAACGAGCAGTACTTC. Its translation is CASTTGLSGNEQYF.